Below, 17 T cell receptor beta chains from the same sample are listed, as sequenced in a study of cytomegalovirus exposure and HLA in healthy donors. It was with 60 Vbeta and 13 Jbeta primers that the PCR ran. Method: immunoSEQ multiplex PCR; TCRdb's copy keeps in-frame clones and lacks some. The table has tens of thousands of clones, about 80% seen once. Material: PBMCs. These receptors were taken from a woman aged 50 to 60 in good health and CMV-seropositive.

The J gene is TRBJ1-1, the V gene TRBV5-4, with a possible D match to TRBD1 (5 bases). Germline V gives CDR1 SGHNT, CDR2 YYREEE (reference sequence). Trimming removed 3 bases from V and 2 bases from J, with 17 bases in between. This CDR3 is 16 amino acids long. In DNA, the CDR3 is TGTGCCAGCAGCTCAGGACATTCAAACCGTAACACTGAAGCTTTCTTT. This codes for CASSSGHSNRNTEAFF.

The chain uses TRBV19 and TRBJ2-1; 13 nucleotides agree with TRBD2. The J segment lost 5 bases and the V segment lost 3 bases, leaving 4 bases of the junction unmatched. The CDR3 covers 16 residues. CDR1 and CDR2 from the germline V gene are LNHDA and SQIVND (reference sequence). The CDR3 loop is CASSMAGTSGDNEQFF. The CDR3 DNA reads as TGTGCCAGTAGTATGGCCGGGACTAGCGGGGACAATGAGCAGTTCTTC. The full variable domain, with the rest looked up from reference TRBV19 and TRBJ2-1, is DGGITQSPKYLFRKEGQNVTLSCEQNLNHDAMYWYRQDPGQGLRLIYYSQIVNDFQKGDIAEGYSVSREKKESFPLTVTSAQKNPTAFYLCASSMAGTSGDNEQFFGPGTRLTVL.

V and J are TRBV27 and TRBJ2-7; D is unclear. Germline V CDR1 and CDR2: MNHEY, SMNVEV (reference sequence). This CDR3 has 16 residues. With 0 bases removed from V and 3 bases from J, the gap between germline ends came to 15 bases. The CDR3 DNA sequence: TGTGCCAGCAGTTTATCGCTCGACTCGTCCTACTACGAGCAGTACTTC. Protein sequence: CASSLSLDSSYYEQYF.

The chain uses TRBV7-9 and TRBJ2-3, with 11 bases lining up with TRBD2. V lost 3 bases, J lost 4 bases, and 3 bases stayed unmatched. The CDR3 is 15 residues long. The germline V gene has CDR1 SEHNR and CDR2 FQNEAQ (reference sequence). DNA of the CDR3: TGTGCCAGCAGCTTTACTAGCGGGAGCGCAGATACGCAGTATTTT. It encodes CASSFTSGSADTQYF.

This chain joins TRBV28 and TRBJ2-3, with D maybe TRBD2 (6 bases). Per germline, CDR1 MDHEN and CDR2 SYDVKM. The CDR3 covers 16 residues. V gave up 6 bases and J gave up 7 bases, with 23 bases separating them. The CDR3 nucleotides read TGTGCCAGCAGCCCCATGGTGGGGACTGGACCCTATACGCAGTATTTT. Translated, it gives CASSPMVGTGPYTQYF.

The rearrangement links TRBV6-1 to TRBJ1-1; 10 bases line up with TRBD1. J lost 11 bases, V lost 3 bases, and 9 bases had no gene match. The CDR3 is 14 residues long. Germline V lookup: CDR1 MNHNS, CDR2 SASEGT. The CDR3 protein is CASSDSPGQGWAFF. The CDR3 bases are TGTGCCAGCAGTGATTCCCCGGGACAGGGGTGGGCTTTCTTT.

This rearrangement joins TRBV5-1 to TRBJ1-1; the D gene is possibly TRBD1 (6 bases). V was shortened by 4 bases and J by 5 bases, with 21 bases between the two germline ends. Germline V gives CDR1 SGHRS, CDR2 YFSETQ. The CDR3 is 16 amino acids. CDR3 protein: CASSNRGTGMVTEAFF. CDR3 nucleotide sequence: TGCGCCAGCAGCAATCGCGGCACAGGGATGGTAACTGAAGCTTTCTTT.

This rearrangement joins TRBV5-1 to TRBJ2-3, with D perhaps TRBD1 (6 bases). The CDR3 is 18 amino acids. V shed 4 bases and J shed 1 base, with 22 bases lying between them. Germline lookup yields CDR1 SGHRS and CDR2 YFSETQ. DNA for the CDR3: TGCGCCAGCAGCAAGACAGGACGCTCCCAGTTTGGCACAGATACGCAGTATTTT. Its protein is CASSKTGRSQFGTDTQYF.

The rearrangement uses TRBV5-1 and TRBJ2-7, with 9 positions matching TRBD1. CDR1 and CDR2 from the germline V gene are SGHRS and YFSETQ. The ends lost 4 bases at V and 2 bases at J; junction bases unmatched: 4. The CDR3 sequence is 14 residues long. CDR3 sequence reads: CASSRDRATYEQYF. For the CDR3, the DNA is TGCGCCAGCAGCCGGGACAGGGCGACCTACGAGCAGTACTTC.

The V gene is TRBV11-1, the J gene TRBJ2-6; D is ambiguous. This CDR3 has 14 amino acids. Trimming took off 5 bases at V and 0 bases at J, with 5 bases between the two ends. The germline gives CDR1 SGHAT, CDR2 FQDESV (reference sequence). As DNA, the CDR3 is TGTGCCAGCAGCCCTTTCTCTGGGGCCAACGTCCTGACTTTC. Encoded protein: CASSPFSGANVLTF. Combining the CDR3 with reference TRBV11-1 and TRBJ2-6 gives the whole variable domain EAEVAQSPRYKITEKSQAVAFWCDPISGHATLYWYRQILGQGPELLVQFQDESVVDDSQLPKDRFSAERLKGVDSTLKIQPAELGDSAMYLCASSPFSGANVLTFGAGSRLTVL.

This chain joins TRBV15 and TRBJ1-5; D is possibly TRBD1 (5 bases). CDR1 and CDR2 from the germline V gene are LNHNV and YYDKDF (reference sequence). The CDR3 contains 16 residues. The germline V and J ends were trimmed by 1 base and 4 bases, with 14 bases remaining between them. CDR3 in DNA: TGTGCCACCAGCAGAGCCTTTACAGGCATAAATCAGCCCCAGCATTTT. It codes for CATSRAFTGINQPQHF.

Details on this clone: At one boundary the junction diverges from the germline segment, which might be a read error. The chain recombines TRBV5-1 with TRBJ1-4; no firm D call. CDR3 size: 13 residues. Germline V gene data show CDR1 as SGHRS and CDR2 as YFSETQ. As DNA, the CDR3 is TGTGCCAGCAGCTTGGTAGGAGCGGAAAAACTGTTTTTT. It yields the protein CASSLVGAEKLFF.

V is TRBV28 and J is TRBJ2-4, with 8 bases aligning to TRBD1. With 5 bases clipped from V and 8 bases from J, the junction kept 5 bases outside the gene matches. Germline values: CDR1 MDHEN, CDR2 SYDVKM. CDR3 length: 13 amino acids. CDR3 amino acids: CASSTGQGYIQYF. As DNA, the CDR3 is TGTGCCAGCAGTACCGGACAGGGATACATTCAGTACTTC. Using reference TRBV28 and TRBJ2-4 for the parts outside the CDR3, the full variable domain is DVKVTQSSRYLVKRTGEKVFLECVQDMDHENMFWYRQDPGLGLRLIYFSYDVKMKEKGDIPEGYSVSREKKERFSLILESASTNQTSMYLCASSTGQGYIQYFGAGTRLSVL.

J is TRBJ2-7 and V is TRBV6-1; 9 positions match TRBD2. Germline V gives CDR1 MNHNS, CDR2 SASEGT. Germline trimming cut 6 bases from V and 6 bases from J; bases unmatched to any gene: 12. CDR3 size: 15 residues. The chain's CDR3 is CASRDPGLARGEQYV. The CDR3 nucleotides read TGTGCCAGCAGGGACCCGGGACTAGCTAGAGGCGAGCAGTACGTC.

This clone was observed once. The rearrangement links TRBV5-1 to TRBJ2-2, with a tentative D call TRBD2 (5 bases). V lost 0 bases and J 7 bases, leaving 16 bases between the germline ends. This CDR3 contains 16 residues. Germline V gene sequence: CDR1 SGHRS, CDR2 YFSETQ. The chain's CDR3 is CASSLDLARWVGELFF. In nucleotides, the CDR3 is TGCGCCAGCAGCTTGGACCTAGCCCGGTGGGTCGGGGAGCTGTTTTTT.

V gene TRBV5-6 combines with J gene TRBJ1-1, with D tentatively TRBD1 (5 bases). CDR3 size: 16 residues. Trimming removed 4 bases at V and 1 base at J, with 17 bases between. The germline gives CDR1 SGHDT, CDR2 YYEEEE. The CDR3 coding sequence is TGTGCCAGCAGCAATCTCAGGGCAGGGTGGAACACTGAAGCTTTCTTT. Its protein product is CASSNLRAGWNTEAFF.

V and J are TRBV19 and TRBJ1-2, with 7 bases matching TRBD1. This CDR3 has 16 residues. Germline CDR1 and CDR2: LNHDA and SQIVND (reference sequence). V lost 6 bases to trimming and J lost 4 bases; unmatched junction nucleotides: 14. The CDR3 region has the DNA TGTGCCAGTAGCCTAATCGGCAGGGGGTCCCGCTATGGCTACACCTTC. Protein: CASSLIGRGSRYGYTF.